Listed below are T cell receptor beta chains from one sample, sequenced in a study of blood T cell repertoires in COVID-19. Produced via immunoSEQ multiplex PCR; TCRdb's table is partial and in-frame only. The data show 95,000 to 150,000 clones, 86% seen once. Sequencing input: peripheral blood. The receptors shown here come from a human donor in a cohort sampled during active COVID-19. Each CDR3 is given with its conserved first and last residue. A D gene is named only where the DNA matches it firmly. Size is omitted from some rows. Given values are once, few, many or a class for expanded clones.

j_call,clone_size,d_call,v_call,cdr3_length,cdr3_nt,cdr3_aa
TRBJ1-5,.,.,TRBV10-2,15,TGCGCCAGCAGCGTTTCAGGGGATCCAAATCAGCCCCAGCATTTT,CASSVSGDPNQPQHF
TRBJ2-4,few,TRBD1,TRBV28,14,TGTGCCAGCAGCCCTGGACAGGGTAAAAACATTCAGTACTTC,CASSPGQGKNIQYF
TRBJ2-7,.,TRBD2,TRBV9,16,TGTGCCAGCAGCGTCCATGCTAGCGGACGCTCCTACGAGCAGTACTTC,CASSVHASGRSYEQYF
TRBJ2-1,.,TRBD1,TRBV6-5,14,TGTGCCAGCACCGCCCAGACAGGGTATAATGAGCAGTTCTTC,CASTAQTGYNEQFF
TRBJ2-7,.,TRBD2,TRBV6-5,15,TGTGCCAGCAATAAATACACGACTAGCGAGCGGGAGCAGTACTTC,CASNKYTTSEREQYF
TRBJ1-1,.,.,TRBV5-6,14,TGTGCCAGCAGCTTGGCGCAGGAGAACACTGAAGCTTTCTTT,CASSLAQENTEAFF
TRBJ2-3,.,TRBD2,TRBV2,14,TGTGCCAGCGGGGCTAGCGGGAGATCAGATACGCAGTATTTT,CASGASGRSDTQYF
TRBJ2-5,.,.,TRBV7-2,14,TGTGCCAGCAGCTTAAGTTTAAGCGCGGAGACCCAGTACTTC,CASSLSLSAETQYF
TRBJ2-4,.,.,TRBV21-1,15,TGTGCCAGCAGCAAAACTGAGGGGGCCGGGAACATTCAGTACTTC,CASSKTEGAGNIQYF
TRBJ2-3,.,.,TRBV7-9,15,TGTGCCAGCAGCTCGCTAGATACTAGCACAGATACGCAGTATTTT,CASSSLDTSTDTQYF
TRBJ2-7,.,TRBD1,TRBV6-5,14,TGTGCCAGCAGCCCGACAGGGTCCGCTCGTGAGCAGTACTTC,CASSPTGSAREQYF
TRBJ2-5,.,.,TRBV12-3/TRBV12-4,13,TGTGCCAGCAGCCCTACAGGGCAAGAGACCCAGTACTTC,CASSPTGQETQYF
TRBJ2-5,.,.,TRBV7-2,15,TGTGCCAGCAGCTTAGCGGGAGAGCCCCCAGAGACCCAGTACTTC,CASSLAGEPPETQYF
TRBJ2-3,once,TRBD2,TRBV5-8,18,TGTGCCAGCAGCCAGGGGACTAGCGGTATCTCTAGCACAGATACGCAGTATTTT,CASSQGTSGISSTDTQYF
TRBJ1-1,.,.,TRBV18,14,TGTGCCAGCTCACCTAGGACAGAGAACACTGAAGCTTTCTTT,CASSPRTENTEAFF
TRBJ2-5,.,TRBD2,TRBV7-9,13,TGTGCCAGCACCTTTAGCGGGCCCGGGACCCAGTACTTC,CASTFSGPGTQYF
TRBJ1-1,.,.,TRBV28,17,TGTGCCAGCAGATTACTTGTAGGGGGTGATGAAAAAACTGAAGCTTTCTTT,CASRLLVGGDEKTEAFF
TRBJ2-7,.,TRBD2,TRBV19,14,TGTGCCAGTAGTCCCGCTCGGGGGGACTACGAGCAGTACTTC,CASSPARGDYEQYF
TRBJ2-2,.,TRBD2,TRBV4-3,17,TGCGCCAGCAGTCCCACCCCCCCTAGCGGGAGGGCCGGGGAGCTGTTTTTT,CASSPTPPSGRAGELFF
TRBJ1-2,.,.,TRBV28,15,TGTGCCAGCAGTTCCGGGTCCTCAGGGGCCCATGGCTACACCTTC,CASSSGSSGAHGYTF
TRBJ2-2,.,.,TRBV2,14,TGTGCCAGCAGTCCGGGGGAAGCGACCGGGGAGCTGTTTTTT,CASSPGEATGELFF
TRBJ2-6,.,.,TRBV24-1,15,TGTGCCACCAGTGATTCGTACTCTGGGGCCAACGTCCTGACTTTC,CATSDSYSGANVLTF
TRBJ2-3,.,.,TRBV5-5,14,TGTGCCAGCAGCGAGGGGGTACCGTCAGATACGCAGTATTTT,CASSEGVPSDTQYF
TRBJ2-3,.,TRBD2,TRBV15,14,TGTGCCACCAGCAGAGATTGGAGCGGGAGTACGCAGTATTTT,CATSRDWSGSTQYF
TRBJ2-7,.,.,TRBV7-8,11,TGTGCCAGCAGCCTTGACTCGGTGGAGTACTTC,CASSLDSVEYF
TRBJ2-1,.,.,TRBV2,13,TGTGCCAGCAGTGTGGCCTCCTACAATGAGCAGTTCTTC,CASSVASYNEQFF
TRBJ2-1,many,TRBD2,TRBV5-8,17,TGTGCCAGCAGTCCCGGGGGGTTAGCGGGAGTAGTCAATGAGCAGTTCTTC,CASSPGGLAGVVNEQFF
TRBJ1-1,few,.,TRBV2,15,TGTGCCAGCAGTACATTTATGACAGCGAACACTGAAGCTTTCTTT,CASSTFMTANTEAFF
TRBJ2-3,.,.,TRBV19,13,TGTGCCAGTAGTGGTACTAGCACAGATACGCAGTATTTT,CASSGTSTDTQYF